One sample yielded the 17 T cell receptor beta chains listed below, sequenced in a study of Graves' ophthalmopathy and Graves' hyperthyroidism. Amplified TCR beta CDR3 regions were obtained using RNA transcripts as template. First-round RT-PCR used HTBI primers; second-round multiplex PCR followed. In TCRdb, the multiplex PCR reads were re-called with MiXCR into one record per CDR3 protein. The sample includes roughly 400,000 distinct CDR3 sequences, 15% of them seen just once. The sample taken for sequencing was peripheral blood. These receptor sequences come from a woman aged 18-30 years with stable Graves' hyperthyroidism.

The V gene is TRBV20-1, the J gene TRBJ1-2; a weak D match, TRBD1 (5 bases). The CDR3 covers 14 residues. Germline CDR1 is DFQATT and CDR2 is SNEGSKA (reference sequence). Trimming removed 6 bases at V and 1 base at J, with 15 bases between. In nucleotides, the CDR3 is TGCAGTGCATCCGACAGCCTTTTTAACTATGGCTACACCTTC. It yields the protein CSASDSLFNYGYTF.

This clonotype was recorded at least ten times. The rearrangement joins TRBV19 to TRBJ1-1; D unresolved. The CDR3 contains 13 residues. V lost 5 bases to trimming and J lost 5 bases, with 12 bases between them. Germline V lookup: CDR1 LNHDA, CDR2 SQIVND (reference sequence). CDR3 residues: CASSPRRATEAFF. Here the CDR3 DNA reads TGTGCCAGTAGTCCGCGGAGGGCTACTGAAGCTTTCTTT.

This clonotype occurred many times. The CDR3 here is CASSYSLNSRNQPQHF. CDR3 DNA: TGTGCCAGCAGTTACTCCCTGAACAGCAGGAATCAGCCCCAGCATTTT. This rearrangement joins TRBV6-2 or TRBV6-3 to TRBJ1-5; D gene ambiguous. This CDR3 is built from 16 residues. Between the trimmed V and J ends, which lost 0 bases and 4 bases, there was a span of 13 bases. Germline CDR1 and CDR2: MNHEY and SVGEGT.

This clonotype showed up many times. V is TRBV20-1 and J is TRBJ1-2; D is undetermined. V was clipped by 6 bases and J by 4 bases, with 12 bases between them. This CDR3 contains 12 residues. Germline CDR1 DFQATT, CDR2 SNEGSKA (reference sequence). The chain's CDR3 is CSAGERSYGYTF. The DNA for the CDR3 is TGCAGTGCCGGAGAGCGTTCCTATGGCTACACCTTC.

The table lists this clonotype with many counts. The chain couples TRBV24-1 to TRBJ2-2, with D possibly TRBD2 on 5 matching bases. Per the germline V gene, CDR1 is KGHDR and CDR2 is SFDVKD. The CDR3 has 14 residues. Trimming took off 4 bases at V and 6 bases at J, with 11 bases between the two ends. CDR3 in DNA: TGTGCCACCAGTGAACCGGGGAGAGCCGGGGAGCTGTTTTTT. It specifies CATSEPGRAGELFF.

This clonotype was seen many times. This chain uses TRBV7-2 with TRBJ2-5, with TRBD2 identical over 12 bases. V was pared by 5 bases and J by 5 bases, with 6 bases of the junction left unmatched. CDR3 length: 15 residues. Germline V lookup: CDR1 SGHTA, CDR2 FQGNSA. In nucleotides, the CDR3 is TGTGCCAGCAGCCCACTTCTAGCGGGGGGGGAGACCCAGTACTTC. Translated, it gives CASSPLLAGGETQYF.

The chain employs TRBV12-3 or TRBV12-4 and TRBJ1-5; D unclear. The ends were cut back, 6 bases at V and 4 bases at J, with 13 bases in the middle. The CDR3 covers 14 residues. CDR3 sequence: CASRPPSLNQPQHF. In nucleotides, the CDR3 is TGTGCCAGCAGGCCCCCGAGCCTTAATCAGCCCCAGCATTTT.

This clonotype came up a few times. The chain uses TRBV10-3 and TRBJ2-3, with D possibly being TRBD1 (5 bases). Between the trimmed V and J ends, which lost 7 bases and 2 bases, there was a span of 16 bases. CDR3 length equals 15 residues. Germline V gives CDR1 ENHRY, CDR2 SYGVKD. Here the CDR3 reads CAINRGRLDTDTQYF. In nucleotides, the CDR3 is TGTGCCATCAATAGGGGCAGGTTGGACACAGATACGCAGTATTTT.

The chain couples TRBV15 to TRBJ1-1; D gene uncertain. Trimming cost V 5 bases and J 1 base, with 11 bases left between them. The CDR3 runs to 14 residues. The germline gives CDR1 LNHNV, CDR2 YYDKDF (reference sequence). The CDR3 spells CATSSSFSNTEAFF. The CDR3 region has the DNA TGTGCCACCAGCTCGTCCTTCTCGAACACTGAAGCTTTCTTT.

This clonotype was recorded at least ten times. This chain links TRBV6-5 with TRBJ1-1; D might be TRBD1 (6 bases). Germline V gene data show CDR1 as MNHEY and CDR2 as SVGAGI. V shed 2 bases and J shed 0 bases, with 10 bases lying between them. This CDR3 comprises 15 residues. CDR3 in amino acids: CASSYHGQMNTEAFF. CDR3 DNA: TGTGCCAGCAGTTACCACGGACAGATGAACACTGAAGCTTTCTTT.

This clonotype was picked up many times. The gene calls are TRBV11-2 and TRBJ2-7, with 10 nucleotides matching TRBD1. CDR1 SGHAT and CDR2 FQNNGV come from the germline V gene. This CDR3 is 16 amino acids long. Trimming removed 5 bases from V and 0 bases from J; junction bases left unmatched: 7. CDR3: CASSTYRTGGSYEQYF. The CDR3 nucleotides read TGTGCCAGCAGCACCTATAGGACAGGGGGCTCCTACGAGCAGTACTTC.

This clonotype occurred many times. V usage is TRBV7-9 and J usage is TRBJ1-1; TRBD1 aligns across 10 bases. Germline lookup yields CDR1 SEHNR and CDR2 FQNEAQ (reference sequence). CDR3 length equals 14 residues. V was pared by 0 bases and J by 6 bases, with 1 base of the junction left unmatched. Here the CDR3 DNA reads TGTGCCAGCAGCTTAGCAGGACAGGGGGCTGAAGCTTTCTTT. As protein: CASSLAGQGAEAFF.

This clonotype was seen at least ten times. CDR3 bases: TGTGCCAGCAGACCCCTGACAGGCGGAAATCAGCCCCAGCATTTT. Amino acid sequence: CASRPLTGGNQPQHF. The V call is TRBV6-1, the J call TRBJ1-5; tentative D call: TRBD1 (6 bases). Per germline, CDR1 MNHNS and CDR2 SASEGT. Trimming shortened V by 6 bases and J by 4 bases, and 16 bases separated the two germline ends. This CDR3 region has 15 residues.

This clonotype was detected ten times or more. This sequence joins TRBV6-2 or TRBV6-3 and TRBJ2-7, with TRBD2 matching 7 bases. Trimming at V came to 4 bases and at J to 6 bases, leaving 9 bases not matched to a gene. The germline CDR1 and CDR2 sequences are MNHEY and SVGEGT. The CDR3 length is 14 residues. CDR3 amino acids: CASSLWGGTSEQYF. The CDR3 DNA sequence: TGTGCCAGCAGTTTATGGGGGGGGACCTCCGAGCAGTACTTC.

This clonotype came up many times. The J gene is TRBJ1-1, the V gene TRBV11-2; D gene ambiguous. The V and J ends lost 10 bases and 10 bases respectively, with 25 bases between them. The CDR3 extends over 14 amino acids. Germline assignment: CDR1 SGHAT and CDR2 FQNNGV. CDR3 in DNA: TGTGCCACCGAAGCTGATGCCTTGGGAGGTGGAGCTTTCTTT. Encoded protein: CATEADALGGGAFF.

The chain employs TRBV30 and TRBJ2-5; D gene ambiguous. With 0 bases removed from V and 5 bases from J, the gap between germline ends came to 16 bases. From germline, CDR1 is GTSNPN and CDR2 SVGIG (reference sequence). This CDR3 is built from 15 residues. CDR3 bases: TGTGCCTGGAGTGTAACCTGCCCCTATGTGGAGACCCAGTACTTC. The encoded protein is CAWSVTCPYVETQYF.

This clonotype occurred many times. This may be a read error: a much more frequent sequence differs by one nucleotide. In DNA form, the CDR3 reads TGTGCCAGCAGTTTTCTGGCAGGGCAACATGGCTACACCTTC. Protein product: CASSFLAGQHGYTF. This chain uses TRBV12-3 or TRBV12-4 with TRBJ1-2; possibly TRBD1 for D (5 bases). The CDR3 has 14 residues. With 3 bases removed from V and 6 bases from J, the gap between germline ends came to 14 bases.